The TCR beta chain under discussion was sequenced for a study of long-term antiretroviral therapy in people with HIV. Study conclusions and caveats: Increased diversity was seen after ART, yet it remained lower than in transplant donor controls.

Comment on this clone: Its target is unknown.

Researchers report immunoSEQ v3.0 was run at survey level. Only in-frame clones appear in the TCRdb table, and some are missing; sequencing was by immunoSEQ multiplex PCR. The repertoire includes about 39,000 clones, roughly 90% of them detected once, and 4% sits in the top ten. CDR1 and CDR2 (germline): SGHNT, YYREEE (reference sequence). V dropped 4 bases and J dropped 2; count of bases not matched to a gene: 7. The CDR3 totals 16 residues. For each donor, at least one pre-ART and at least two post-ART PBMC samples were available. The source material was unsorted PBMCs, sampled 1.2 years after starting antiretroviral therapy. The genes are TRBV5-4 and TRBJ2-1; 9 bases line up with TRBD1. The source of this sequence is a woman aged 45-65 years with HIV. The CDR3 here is CASSPRDRDPYNEQFF. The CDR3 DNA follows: TGTGCCAGCAGCCCGCGGGACAGGGACCCCTACAATGAGCAGTTCTTC.